Included here is one TCR beta chain sequence, with context. The method was immunoSEQ multiplex PCR; TCRdb's version includes in-frame clones alone and lacks a portion of them. The table lists about 160,000 clones, more than 80% of them singletons. These data belong to a study of blood T cell repertoires in COVID-19. This CDR3 contains 14 residues. Germline lookup yields CDR1 MNHEY and CDR2 SVGAGI. Trimming stripped 6 bases from V and 4 bases from J, with 13 bases between. Sequencing was performed on peripheral blood. V and J are TRBV6-5 and TRBJ1-5; D possibly corresponds to TRBD1 (5 bases). The TCR comes from a man aged 55 to 70 with acute or convalescent COVID-19. The CDR3 DNA sequence: TGTGCCAGCAGGGGGACGGGGGAGAATCAGCCCCAGCATTTT. Amino acid sequence: CASRGTGENQPQHF.